The T cell receptor beta chain under discussion was sequenced for a study of blood T cell repertoires in COVID-19. Study details: The study drew acute and convalescent COVID-19 samples from the United States, Italy and Spain.

This CDR3 is 14 amino acids long. The V and J ends lost 3 bases and 4 bases respectively, with 10 bases between them. Germline V lookup: CDR1 SGHAT, CDR2 FQDESV (reference sequence). As originally analysed: Amplifying reference gene primers gave estimates of nucleated cell counts. Assay used: immunoSEQ multiplex PCR; TCRdb lists only in-frame clones, some missing. The V and J calls and clone size were taken over from that table, and D and trimming were inferred from the DNA. The table lists approximately 100,000 clones, 75% to 90% of them singletons. Sample: peripheral blood. The chain uses TRBV11-1 and TRBJ1-3, with a tentative D call TRBD1 (6 bases). This clonotype was obtained from a woman older than 75 with active or convalescent COVID-19. Here the CDR3 DNA reads TGTGCCAGCAGCTTGAGCGACAGGGGAAACACCATATATTTT. It yields the protein CASSLSDRGNTIYF.